This T cell receptor beta chain came from a study of shared clonotypes between healthy human individuals. Each subset's genomic DNA was split evenly across several immunoSEQ plates. Around 31,000 T cell genomes, or around 300 ng DNA, went into unsorted PBMC replicate PCRs. Original methodology: Filtering was not the same, since immunoSEQ gave junction-only sequences without quality scores. Repertoires were generated with immunoSEQ multiplex PCR, while TCRdb's copy carries only in-frame clones and drops some. V, J and clone size are taken as reported in that table, and D and trimming were inferred from the DNA itself. The sample includes about 480,000 clones, 75% to 85% seen only once; the top ten take approximately 13%. This CDR3 is built from 14 residues. Germline-derived CDR1 and CDR2 are MNHEY and SMNVEV (reference sequence). V dropped 1 base and J dropped 7 bases, with 10 bases sitting between them.

Donors, without exception, were Caucasian adults residing in Nashville, Tennessee. Sequencing used PBMCs. This chain joins TRBV27 and TRBJ1-4; D perhaps matches TRBD1 (5 bases). This receptor was identified in a woman in her 40s in good health. Some clones in this sample may be carry-over from other donors' samples. CDR3 bases: TGTGCCAGCAGTTTATGGGGGTTCGGTGAAAAACTGTTTTTT. It codes for CASSLWGFGEKLFF.